Shown below are 17 T cell receptor beta chains from a single sample sequenced in a study of cytomegalovirus exposure and HLA in healthy donors. The PCR contained 60 Vbeta and 13 Jbeta primers. Libraries were prepared by immunoSEQ multiplex PCR; TCRdb keeps only in-frame clonotypes and omits some of them. The data show around 160,000 clones, 73% seen once. Sample: PBMCs. These receptors came from a woman aged 18-29 years in good health and CMV-seronegative.

The rearrangement joins TRBV18 to TRBJ2-6; 8 bases are a match to TRBD1. The V segment lost 5 bases and the J segment 0 bases; nucleotides outside the gene matches: 6. This CDR3 comprises 17 residues. Germline CDR1 and CDR2: KGHSH and LQKENI. The CDR3 DNA sequence: TGTGCCAGCTCAAAGACAGGGGCAGACTCTGGGGCCAACGTCCTGACTTTC. Its translation is CASSKTGADSGANVLTF.

V is TRBV6-5 and J is TRBJ1-2; the match to TRBD1 covers 7 bases. Germline V gene lookup returns CDR1 MNHEY and CDR2 SVGAGI. CDR3 length equals 15 residues. V trimming: 7 bases; J trimming: 1 base; junction bases outside the gene matches: 9. The CDR3 here is CASNPTGDLNYGYTF. The CDR3 bases are TGTGCCAGCAATCCCACAGGGGACCTTAACTATGGCTACACCTTC.

This chain uses TRBV7-9 with TRBJ1-1, with 7 bases that match TRBD1. The CDR3 is 14 amino acids. Per germline, CDR1 SEHNR and CDR2 FQNEAQ (reference sequence). V lost 5 bases and J lost 1; bases outside the gene matches: 4. The CDR3 DNA sequence: TGTGCCAGCAGCGAGGGACAGTCGAACACTGAAGCTTTCTTT. It yields the protein CASSEGQSNTEAFF.

The chain recombines TRBV28 with TRBJ1-5, with D hard to call. The CDR3 has 13 residues. Trimming took 7 bases from V and 6 from J, leaving 13 bases between them. The germline CDR1 and CDR2 sequences are MDHEN and SYDVKM. CDR3 DNA sequence: TGTGCCAGCACCTCTGGACGGGGTCAGCCCCAGCATTTT. Its protein is CASTSGRGQPQHF. The full variable domain, in which reference TRBV28 and TRBJ1-5 provide the parts outside the CDR3, is DVKVTQSSRYLVKRTGEKVFLECVQDMDHENMFWYRQDPGLGLRLIYFSYDVKMKEKGDIPEGYSVSREKKERFSLILESASTNQTSMYLCASTSGRGQPQHFGDGTRLSIL.

The table lists this clone with a count of one. The chain combines TRBV4-2 with TRBJ1-2; TRBD1 matches 7 bases. Germline V gene sequence: CDR1 LGHNA, CDR2 YNFKEQ. The V segment lost 0 bases and the J segment 2 bases; nucleotides outside the gene matches: 3. The CDR3 consists of 15 residues. The CDR3 DNA is TGTGCCAGCAGCCAAGAGAGGGGGCAGAACTATGGCTACACCTTC. Translating gives CASSQERGQNYGYTF.

The chain uses TRBV7-7 and TRBJ2-1, with TRBD2 matching 8 bases. The CDR3 contains 14 residues. Per the germline V gene, CDR1 is SSHAT and CDR2 is FNYEAQ (reference sequence). Losses at the gene ends were 4 bases for V and 2 bases for J; bases not matched to a gene: 1. The CDR3 loop is CASSSGLAYNEQFF. The CDR3 DNA follows: TGTGCCAGCAGCTCGGGACTAGCCTACAATGAGCAGTTCTTC.

This clone was picked up one time. One end of the junction does not line up with germline, which may come from a read error. The chain couples TRBV6-5 to TRBJ1-4; TRBD1 matches 7 bases. Germline CDR1 and CDR2: MNHEY and SVGAGI. The CDR3 is 13 amino acids. For the CDR3, the DNA is TGTGCCAGCTCAGACAGGGCTAATAAAAAACTGTTTTTT. Its protein is CASSDRANKKLFF.

About this clone: This sample includes further DNA sequences coding for the same CDR3. The rearrangement joins TRBV15 to TRBJ2-3, with TRBD2 as a possible D gene (7 bases). CDR1 is LNHNV and CDR2 is YYDKDF in the germline V gene (reference sequence). This CDR3 is built from 19 residues. V shed 3 bases and J shed 1 base, with 23 bases lying between them. DNA for the CDR3: TGTGCCACCAGCAGGAGGGGGAGGGCCACCGTCTCACGCACAGATACGCAGTATTTT. It specifies CATSRRGRATVSRTDTQYF.

The V and J genes are TRBV28 and TRBJ1-4; D is ambiguous. CDR3 length equals 15 residues. Per the germline V gene, CDR1 is MDHEN and CDR2 is SYDVKM. Between the trimmed V and J ends, which lost 5 bases and 0 bases, there was a span of 10 bases. The CDR3 protein is CASSLARATNEKLFF. Written as DNA, the CDR3 is TGTGCCAGCAGTCTAGCACGCGCAACTAATGAAAAACTGTTTTTT.

The rearrangement links TRBV7-3 to TRBJ2-2; a weak D match, TRBD1 (5 bases). V lost 1 base and J 5 bases, leaving 14 bases between the germline ends. The germline gives CDR1 SGHTA, CDR2 FQGTGA. The CDR3 runs 16 residues. CDR3 loop: CASSLMVTPGTGELFF. CDR3 DNA sequence: TGTGCCAGCAGCTTAATGGTCACCCCAGGGACCGGGGAGCTGTTTTTT.

The CDR3: CASSQGTLYNEQFF. CDR3 bases: TGTGCCAGCAGTCAGGGTACCCTCTACAATGAGCAGTTCTTC. The chain links TRBV6-5 to TRBJ2-1; a possible D gene is TRBD1 (5 bases). The V and J ends lost 5 bases and 3 bases respectively, with 11 bases between them. Germline CDR1 and CDR2: MNHEY and SVGAGI. CDR3 length: 14 residues.

This rearrangement joins TRBV7-6 to TRBJ1-4; D gene ambiguous. This CDR3 region has 15 residues. Trimming stripped 1 base from V and 4 bases from J, with 10 bases between. Germline values: CDR1 SGHVS, CDR2 FNYEAQ. The CDR3 DNA sequence: TGTGCCAGCAGCTTAGGCCTGACTGGTAATGAAAAACTGTTTTTT. Amino acid sequence: CASSLGLTGNEKLFF.

J is TRBJ2-3 and V is TRBV7-2, with a weak D call TRBD2 (6 bases). This CDR3 spans 14 amino acids. Between the trimmed V and J ends, which lost 3 bases and 3 bases, there was a span of 10 bases. Germline V gene data show CDR1 as SGHTA and CDR2 as FQGNSA. In DNA, the CDR3 is TGTGCCAGCAGCTTCGACGGGGGAACAGATACGCAGTATTTT. It specifies CASSFDGGTDTQYF.

V and J are TRBV4-3 and TRBJ1-2; 12 bases line up with TRBD1. The germline V gene has CDR1 LGHNA and CDR2 YSLEER. The V gene end was trimmed by 1 base and the J gene end by 8 bases; junction bases not matched to a gene: 8. The CDR3 is made up of 16 amino acids. The CDR3 bases are TGCGCCAGCAGCCAAGGAGGACCGGGACAGGGGGCCGGCTACACCTTC. It specifies CASSQGGPGQGAGYTF.

This clone was found a few times. The chain recombines TRBV19 with TRBJ2-1; no clear D. Germline CDR1 and CDR2: LNHDA and SQIVND (reference sequence). The CDR3 runs 17 residues. V lost 3 bases and J lost 2, with 17 bases in between. CDR3 in DNA: TGTGCCAGTAGTATCCTACGGTCTAGTGTTGCCTACAATGAGCAGTTCTTC. Residues: CASSILRSSVAYNEQFF.

This sequence joins TRBV6-5 and TRBJ1-5, with TRBD1 identical over 10 bases. The ends lost 6 bases at V and 5 bases at J; junction bases unmatched: 7. Germline V gives CDR1 MNHEY, CDR2 SVGAGI. The CDR3 has 15 residues. As DNA, the CDR3 is TGTGCCAGCAGACGAATGGACAGGGGGGATCAGCCCCAGCATTTT. Translated, it gives CASRRMDRGDQPQHF.

The gene calls are TRBV5-1 and TRBJ2-6, with D possibly TRBD2 on 5 matching bases. This CDR3 spans 13 amino acids. CDR1 and CDR2 (germline): SGHRS, YFSETQ. V lost 5 bases to trimming and J lost 7 bases, with 10 bases between them. This chain's CDR3 is CASREAPANVLTF. The CDR3 DNA reads TGCGCCAGCAGGGAGGCTCCCGCCAACGTCCTGACTTTC.